Below, 3 T cell receptor beta chains from the same sample are listed, as sequenced in a study of graft-versus-host responses after intestinal transplantation. Sequencing used immunoSEQ multiplex PCR; TCRdb keeps in-frame clones, though not all of them. The repertoire holds roughly 98,000 clones, with approximately 92% as singletons. For these receptors, no antigen is known. The material sequenced was unstimulated CD8+ T cells sorted from spleen or lymph node cells, taken before transplant. These receptors were taken from a human donor who was the organ donor for an intestinal transplant.

The genes are TRBV19 and TRBJ2-1, with a weak D call TRBD1 (6 bases). Trimming cost V 6 bases and J 6 bases, with 15 bases left between them. Germline V CDR1 and CDR2: LNHDA, SQIVND (reference sequence). CDR3 length: 14 amino acids. The chain's CDR3 is CASRLVLGGNEQFF. Here the CDR3 DNA reads TGTGCCAGTAGGCTAGTTTTAGGGGGCAATGAGCAGTTCTTC.

The chain recombines TRBV25-1 with TRBJ1-1; D is uncertain. The germline CDR1 and CDR2 sequences are MGHDK and SYGVNS. The germline V and J ends were trimmed by 7 bases and 6 bases, with 15 bases remaining between them. This CDR3 region has 13 residues. The CDR3 loop is CASTTADSSEAFF. The CDR3 region has the DNA TGTGCCAGCACGACGGCCGATAGCTCTGAAGCTTTCTTT.

This clone has a single count. V gene TRBV7-9 combines with J gene TRBJ1-1; D gene ambiguous. Germline lookup yields CDR1 SEHNR and CDR2 FQNEAQ (reference sequence). The germline V and J ends were trimmed by 5 bases and 0 bases, with 13 bases remaining between them. CDR3 length: 15 amino acids. The CDR3 sequence: CASSPPYSLNTEAFF. The CDR3 region has the DNA TGTGCCAGCAGCCCTCCCTATAGCCTGAACACTGAAGCTTTCTTT. The entire variable domain, with the rest obtained from reference TRBV7-9 and TRBJ1-1, is as follows: DTGVSQNPRHKITKRGQNVTFRCDPISEHNRLYWYRQTLGQGPEFLTYFQNEAQLEKSRLLSDRFSAERPKGSFSTLEIQRTEQGDSAMYLCASSPPYSLNTEAFFGQGTRLTVV.